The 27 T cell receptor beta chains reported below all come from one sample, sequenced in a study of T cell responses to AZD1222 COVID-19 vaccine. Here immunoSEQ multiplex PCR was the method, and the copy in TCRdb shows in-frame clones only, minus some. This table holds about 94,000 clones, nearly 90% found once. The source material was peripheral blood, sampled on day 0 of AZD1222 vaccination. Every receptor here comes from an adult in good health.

CDR3 sequence (DNA): TGTGCCAGCAGCGAACTAGGGGGGGTCACAGATACGCAGTATTTT. Translation gives CASSELGGVTDTQYF. The genes are TRBV3-1 (or the pseudogene TRBV3-2) and TRBJ2-3; a weak D match, TRBD2 (7 bases). V dropped 5 bases and J dropped 2 bases, with 14 bases sitting between them. CDR3 length: 15 residues. The germline V gene has CDR1 LGHDT and CDR2 YNNKEL (reference sequence).

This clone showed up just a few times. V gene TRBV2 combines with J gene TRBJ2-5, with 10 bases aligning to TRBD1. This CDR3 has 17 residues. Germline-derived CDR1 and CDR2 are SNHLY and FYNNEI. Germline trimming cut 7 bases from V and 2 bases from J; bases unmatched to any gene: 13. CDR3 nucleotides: TGTGCCAGCACCGCCAAACTCTGGACAGGGGGGCAAGAGACCCAGTACTTC. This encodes CASTAKLWTGGQETQYF.

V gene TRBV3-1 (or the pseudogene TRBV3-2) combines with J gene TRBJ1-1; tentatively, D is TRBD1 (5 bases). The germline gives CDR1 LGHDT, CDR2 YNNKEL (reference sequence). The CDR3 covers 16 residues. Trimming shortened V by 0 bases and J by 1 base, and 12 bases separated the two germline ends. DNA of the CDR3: TGTGCCAGCAGCCAAGATTTTGGGGGAGGGAACACTGAAGCTTTCTTT. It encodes CASSQDFGGGNTEAFF.

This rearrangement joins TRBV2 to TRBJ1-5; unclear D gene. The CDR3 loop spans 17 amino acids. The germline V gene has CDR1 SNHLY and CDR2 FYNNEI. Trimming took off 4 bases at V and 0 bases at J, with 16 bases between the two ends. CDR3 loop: CASSAGSQINSNQPQHF. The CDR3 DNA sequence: TGTGCCAGCAGTGCGGGCAGTCAAATTAATAGCAATCAGCCCCAGCATTTT.

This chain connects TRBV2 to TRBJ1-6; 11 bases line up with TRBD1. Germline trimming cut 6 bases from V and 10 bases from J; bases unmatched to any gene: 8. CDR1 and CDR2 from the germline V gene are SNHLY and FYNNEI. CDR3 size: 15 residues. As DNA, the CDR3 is TGTGCCAGCAGCCCGGGACAGGGGGAAGGCTCACCCCTCCACTTT. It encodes CASSPGQGEGSPLHF.

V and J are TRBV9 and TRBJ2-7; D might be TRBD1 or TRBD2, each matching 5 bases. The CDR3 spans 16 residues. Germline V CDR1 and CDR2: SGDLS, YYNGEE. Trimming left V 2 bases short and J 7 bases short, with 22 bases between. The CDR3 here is CASSVGWGPTSGEQYF. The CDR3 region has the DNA TGTGCCAGCAGCGTGGGATGGGGACCGACGTCGGGTGAGCAGTACTTC.

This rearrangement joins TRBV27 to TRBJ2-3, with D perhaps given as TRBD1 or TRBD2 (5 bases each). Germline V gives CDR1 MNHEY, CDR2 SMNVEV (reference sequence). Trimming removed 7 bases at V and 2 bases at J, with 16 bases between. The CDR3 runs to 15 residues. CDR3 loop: CASTMRGWNTDTQYF. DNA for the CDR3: TGTGCCAGCACAATGAGGGGTTGGAACACAGATACGCAGTATTTT.

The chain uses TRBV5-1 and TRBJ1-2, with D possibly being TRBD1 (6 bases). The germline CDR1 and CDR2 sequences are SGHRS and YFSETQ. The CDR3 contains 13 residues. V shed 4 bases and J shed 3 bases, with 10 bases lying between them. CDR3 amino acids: CASSTDRDYGYTF. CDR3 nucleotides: TGCGCCAGCAGCACGGACAGAGACTATGGCTACACCTTC.

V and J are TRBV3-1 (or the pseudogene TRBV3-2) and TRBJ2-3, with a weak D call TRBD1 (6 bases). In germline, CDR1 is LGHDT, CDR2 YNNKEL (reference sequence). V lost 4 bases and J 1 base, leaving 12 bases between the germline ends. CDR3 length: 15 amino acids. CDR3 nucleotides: TGTGCCAGCAGCCCCCCAGGGGTAGGCACAGATACGCAGTATTTT. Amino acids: CASSPPGVGTDTQYF.

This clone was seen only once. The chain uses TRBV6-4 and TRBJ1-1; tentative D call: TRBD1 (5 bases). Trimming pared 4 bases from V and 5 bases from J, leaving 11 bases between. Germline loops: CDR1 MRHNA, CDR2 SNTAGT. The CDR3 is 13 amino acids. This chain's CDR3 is CASSAGILTEAFF. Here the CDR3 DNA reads TGTGCCAGCAGTGCAGGGATTTTAACTGAAGCTTTCTTT.

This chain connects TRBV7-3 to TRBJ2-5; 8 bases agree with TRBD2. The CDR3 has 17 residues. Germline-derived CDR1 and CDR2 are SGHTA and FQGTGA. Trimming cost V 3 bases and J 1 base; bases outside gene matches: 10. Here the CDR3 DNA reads TGTGCCAGCAGCTTGGCCCTGAGTAGCGGGGCCCAAGAGACCCAGTACTTC. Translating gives CASSLALSSGAQETQYF. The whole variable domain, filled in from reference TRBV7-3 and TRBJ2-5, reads GAGVSQTPSNKVTEKGKYVELRCDPISGHTALYWYRQSLGQGPEFLIYFQGTGAADDSGLPNDRFFAVRPEGSVSTLKIQRTERGDSAVYLCASSLALSSGAQETQYFGPGTRLLVL.

DNA of the CDR3: TGTGCCAGCAGCGCCCTAGGTGGAGTCACACCGTACGGCTACACCTTC. Its translation is CASSALGGVTPYGYTF. The chain joins TRBV9 to TRBJ1-2, with D unresolved. Trimming removed 3 bases from V and 8 bases from J, with 23 bases in between. The CDR3 has 16 amino acids. Germline CDR1 SGDLS, CDR2 YYNGEE.

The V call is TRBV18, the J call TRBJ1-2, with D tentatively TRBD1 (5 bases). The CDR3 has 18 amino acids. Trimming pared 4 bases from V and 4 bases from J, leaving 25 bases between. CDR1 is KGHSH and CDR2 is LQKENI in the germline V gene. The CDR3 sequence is CASSLMETGTTTSYGYTF. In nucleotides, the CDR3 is TGTGCCAGCTCACTAATGGAAACCGGGACCACCACCTCCTATGGCTACACCTTC.

This CDR3 is CASSIQGAASNQPQHF. For the CDR3, the DNA is TGTGCCAGTAGTATTCAGGGGGCGGCGAGCAATCAGCCCCAGCATTTT. V and J are TRBV19 and TRBJ1-5; 8 nucleotides line up with TRBD1. The germline CDR1 and CDR2 sequences are LNHDA and SQIVND (reference sequence). The CDR3 is 16 residues long. With V trimmed by 3 bases and J by 1 base, 5 bases remained unmatched.

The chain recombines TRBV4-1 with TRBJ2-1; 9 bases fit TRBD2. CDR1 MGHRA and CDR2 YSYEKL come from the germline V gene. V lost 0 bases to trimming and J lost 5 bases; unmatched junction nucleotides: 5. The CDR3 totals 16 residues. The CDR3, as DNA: TGCGCCAGCAGCCAAGAGCCCAGCGGGGGGAACAATGAGCAGTTCTTC. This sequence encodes CASSQEPSGGNNEQFF.

The CDR3 is CASGAGASYEQYF. The CDR3 DNA reads as TGTGCTAGTGGGGCGGGGGCCTCCTACGAGCAGTACTTC. This chain connects TRBV12-5 to TRBJ2-7; possibly TRBD2 for D (7 bases). Germline values: CDR1 LGHNT, CDR2 FRNRAP. V dropped 6 bases and J dropped 0 bases, with 9 bases sitting between them. The CDR3 loop spans 13 amino acids.

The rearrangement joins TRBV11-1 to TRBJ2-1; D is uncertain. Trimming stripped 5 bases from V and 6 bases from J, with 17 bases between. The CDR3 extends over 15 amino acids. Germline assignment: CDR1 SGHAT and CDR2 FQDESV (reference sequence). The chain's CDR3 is CASSPPDGQSNEQFF. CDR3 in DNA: TGTGCCAGCAGCCCCCCGGACGGTCAGAGCAATGAGCAGTTCTTC. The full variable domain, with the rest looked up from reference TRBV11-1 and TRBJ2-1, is EAEVAQSPRYKITEKSQAVAFWCDPISGHATLYWYRQILGQGPELLVQFQDESVVDDSQLPKDRFSAERLKGVDSTLKIQPAELGDSAMYLCASSPPDGQSNEQFFGPGTRLTVL.

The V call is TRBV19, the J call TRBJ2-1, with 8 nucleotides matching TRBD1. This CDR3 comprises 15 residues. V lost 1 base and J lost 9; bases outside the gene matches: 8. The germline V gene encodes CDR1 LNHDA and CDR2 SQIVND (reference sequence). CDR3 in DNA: TGTGCCAGTAGTATAGTGGCAGGACAGGGCACTGAGCAGTTCTTC. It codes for CASSIVAGQGTEQFF. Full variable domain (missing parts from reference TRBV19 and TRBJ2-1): DGGITQSPKYLFRKEGQNVTLSCEQNLNHDAMYWYRQDPGQGLRLIYYSQIVNDFQKGDIAEGYSVSREKKESFPLTVTSAQKNPTAFYLCASSIVAGQGTEQFFGPGTRLTVL.

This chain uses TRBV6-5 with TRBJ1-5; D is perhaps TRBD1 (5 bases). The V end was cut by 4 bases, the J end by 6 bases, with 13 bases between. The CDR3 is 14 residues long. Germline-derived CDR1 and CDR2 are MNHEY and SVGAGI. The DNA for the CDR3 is TGTGCCAGCAGTTGGGAGGGGTGGTGTCAGCCCCAGCATTTT. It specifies CASSWEGWCQPQHF.

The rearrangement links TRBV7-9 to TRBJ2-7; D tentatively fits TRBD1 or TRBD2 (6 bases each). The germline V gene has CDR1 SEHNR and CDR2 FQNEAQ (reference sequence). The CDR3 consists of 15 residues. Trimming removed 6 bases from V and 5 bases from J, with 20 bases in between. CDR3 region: CASRPRTAGSDEQYF. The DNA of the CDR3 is TGTGCCAGCAGACCGCGGACAGCGGGCAGCGACGAGCAGTACTTC. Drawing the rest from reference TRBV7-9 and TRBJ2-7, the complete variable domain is DTGVSQNPRHKITKRGQNVTFRCDPISEHNRLYWYRQTLGQGPEFLTYFQNEAQLEKSRLLSDRFSAERPKGSFSTLEIQRTEQGDSAMYLCASRPRTAGSDEQYFGPGTRLTVT.

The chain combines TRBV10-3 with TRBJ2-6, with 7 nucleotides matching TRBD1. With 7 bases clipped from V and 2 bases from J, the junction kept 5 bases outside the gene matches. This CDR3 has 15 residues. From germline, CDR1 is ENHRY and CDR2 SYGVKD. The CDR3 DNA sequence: TGTGCCATCAATACAGGGGATACTGGGGCCAACGTCCTGACTTTC. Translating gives CAINTGDTGANVLTF.

In DNA form, the CDR3 reads TGCGCCAGCAGCCAAGATCGGGGCAGGGCTCCTGGCGGCTACACCTTC. This encodes CASSQDRGRAPGGYTF. The chain links TRBV4-3 to TRBJ1-2; maybe TRBD1 (5 bases). From germline, CDR1 is LGHNA and CDR2 YSLEER. V was pared by 0 bases and J by 8 bases, with 19 bases between. The CDR3 is 16 residues long.

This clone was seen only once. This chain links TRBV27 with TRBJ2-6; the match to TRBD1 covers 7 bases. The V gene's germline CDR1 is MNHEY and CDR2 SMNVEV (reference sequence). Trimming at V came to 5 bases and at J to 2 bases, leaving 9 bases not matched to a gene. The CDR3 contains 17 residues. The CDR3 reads CASSPLKQGPGANVLTF. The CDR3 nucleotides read TGTGCCAGCAGTCCCTTAAAACAGGGGCCTGGGGCCAACGTCCTGACTTTC.

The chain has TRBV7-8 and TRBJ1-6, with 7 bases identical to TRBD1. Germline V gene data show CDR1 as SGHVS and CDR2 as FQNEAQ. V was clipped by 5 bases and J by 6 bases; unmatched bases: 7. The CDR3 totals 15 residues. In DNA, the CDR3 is TGTGCCAGCAGCCTTGCGGGACAGATTAATTCACCCCTCCACTTT. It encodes CASSLAGQINSPLHF.

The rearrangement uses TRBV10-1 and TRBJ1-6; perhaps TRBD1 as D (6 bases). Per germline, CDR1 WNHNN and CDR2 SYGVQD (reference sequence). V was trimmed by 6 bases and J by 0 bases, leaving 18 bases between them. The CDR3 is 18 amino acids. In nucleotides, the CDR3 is TGCGCCAGCAGCGATTTACAGGGTCGGAGCTCCTATAATTCACCCCTCCACTTT. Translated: CASSDLQGRSSYNSPLHF.

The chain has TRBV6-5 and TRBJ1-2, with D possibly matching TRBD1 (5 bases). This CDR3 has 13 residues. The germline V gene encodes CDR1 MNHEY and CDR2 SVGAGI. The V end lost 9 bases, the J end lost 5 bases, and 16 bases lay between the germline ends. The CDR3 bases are TGTGCCAGTCAGGGAGATGGTTGGTATGGCTACACCTTC. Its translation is CASQGDGWYGYTF.

The CDR3: CASSQDLAGRGYGYTF. DNA for the CDR3: TGCGCCAGCAGCCAAGATTTGGCAGGCCGAGGTTATGGCTACACCTTC. The rearrangement links TRBV4-3 to TRBJ1-2; no clear D. The CDR3 extends over 16 amino acids. CDR1 LGHNA and CDR2 YSLEER come from the germline V gene. The V end lost 0 bases, the J end lost 5 bases, and 16 bases lay between the germline ends.